This T cell receptor (beta chain) was found in a study of CD8 T cells in Susac syndrome. The ends lost 8 bases at V and 1 base at J; junction bases unmatched: 8. The CDR3 runs to 15 residues. Germline CDR1 reads SGHRS; CDR2 reads YFSETQ. Reverse transcription of roughly 0.45 to 1 ug RNA was performed with random hexamers. TCRdb re-called the immunoSEQ multiplex PCR reads through MiXCR, storing one row per CDR3 protein. The sample shows 140,000 to 150,000 distinct CDR3 sequences, approximately 96% of them seen only once. This TCR derives from a human donor with Susac syndrome. Sequenced input: CD4+ T cells from PBMCs. The chain joins TRBV5-1 to TRBJ2-2; TRBD1 aligns across 7 bases. CDR3 sequence reads: CASNTGDGNTGELFF. The CDR3 DNA reads TGCGCCAGTAATACAGGGGACGGGAACACCGGGGAGCTGTTTTTT.